Included here is one T cell receptor beta chain sequence, with context. This CDR3 is 15 amino acids long. Trimming removed 2 bases at V and 0 bases at J, with 9 bases between. The germline V gene encodes CDR1 SGDLS and CDR2 YYNGEE. This sample was included in a study of cytomegalovirus exposure and HLA in healthy donors. TCRdb keeps only in-frame clones here, not all; method: immunoSEQ multiplex PCR. In the table there are some 190,000 clones, roughly 83% of which are singletons. Sequencing input: PBMCs. This sequence joins TRBV9 and TRBJ1-3; D may be TRBD1 (5 bases). The sequence was obtained from a young woman in good health and CMV-seronegative. In DNA form, the CDR3 reads TGTGCCAGCAGCGTGGGGGGAGTCTCTGGAAACACCATATATTTT. It is translated as CASSVGGVSGNTIYF.